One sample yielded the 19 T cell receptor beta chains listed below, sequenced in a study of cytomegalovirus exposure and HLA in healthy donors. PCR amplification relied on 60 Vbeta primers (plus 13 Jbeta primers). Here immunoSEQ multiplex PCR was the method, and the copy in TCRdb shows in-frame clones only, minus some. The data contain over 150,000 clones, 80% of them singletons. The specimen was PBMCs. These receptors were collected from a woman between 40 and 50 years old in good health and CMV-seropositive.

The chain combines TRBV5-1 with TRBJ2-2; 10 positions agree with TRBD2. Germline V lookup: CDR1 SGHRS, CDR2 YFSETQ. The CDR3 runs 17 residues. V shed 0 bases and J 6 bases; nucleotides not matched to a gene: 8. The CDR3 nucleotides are TGCGCCAGCAGCTTGGGTCCTCGTCTAGCGGGAGCCGGGGAGCTGTTTTTT. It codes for CASSLGPRLAGAGELFF.

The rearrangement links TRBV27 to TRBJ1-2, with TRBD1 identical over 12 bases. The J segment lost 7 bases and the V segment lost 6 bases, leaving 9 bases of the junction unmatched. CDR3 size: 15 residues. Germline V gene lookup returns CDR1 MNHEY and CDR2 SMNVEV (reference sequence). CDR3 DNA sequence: TGTGCCAGCAGCAAAAGGGGGGACAGGGGGCTTGGCTACACCTTC. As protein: CASSKRGDRGLGYTF.

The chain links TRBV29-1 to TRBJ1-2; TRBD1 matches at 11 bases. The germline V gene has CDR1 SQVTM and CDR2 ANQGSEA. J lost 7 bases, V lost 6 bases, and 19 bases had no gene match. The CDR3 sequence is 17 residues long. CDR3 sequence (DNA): TGCAGCGTCGTTTTCTTTACCGGGACAGGGGGTGGTCGTGGCTACACCTTC. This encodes CSVVFFTGTGGGRGYTF.

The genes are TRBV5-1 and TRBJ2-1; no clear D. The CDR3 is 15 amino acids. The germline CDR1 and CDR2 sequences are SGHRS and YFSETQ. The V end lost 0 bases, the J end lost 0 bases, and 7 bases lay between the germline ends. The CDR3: CASSLERSSYNEQFF. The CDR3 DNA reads TGCGCCAGCAGCTTGGAGAGGAGCTCCTACAATGAGCAGTTCTTC.

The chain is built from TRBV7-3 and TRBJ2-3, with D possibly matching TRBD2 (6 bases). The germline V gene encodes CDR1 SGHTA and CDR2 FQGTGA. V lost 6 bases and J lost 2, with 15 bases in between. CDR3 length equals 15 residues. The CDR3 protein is CASSAIRGFTDTQYF. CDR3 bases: TGTGCCAGCAGTGCCATTCGGGGGTTCACAGATACGCAGTATTTT.

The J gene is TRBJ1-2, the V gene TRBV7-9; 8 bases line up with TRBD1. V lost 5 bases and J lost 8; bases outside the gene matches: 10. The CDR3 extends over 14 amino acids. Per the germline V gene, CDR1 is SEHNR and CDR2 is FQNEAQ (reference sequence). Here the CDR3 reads CASSTTGQVEGYTF. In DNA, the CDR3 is TGTGCCAGCAGCACGACGGGACAGGTCGAAGGCTACACCTTC.

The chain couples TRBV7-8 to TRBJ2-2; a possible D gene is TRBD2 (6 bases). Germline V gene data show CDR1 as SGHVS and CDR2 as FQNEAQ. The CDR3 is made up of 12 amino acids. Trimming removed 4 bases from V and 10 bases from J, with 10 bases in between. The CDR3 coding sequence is TGTGCCAGCAGCTGGGGGGAGCTGGAGCTGTTTTTT. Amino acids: CASSWGELELFF.

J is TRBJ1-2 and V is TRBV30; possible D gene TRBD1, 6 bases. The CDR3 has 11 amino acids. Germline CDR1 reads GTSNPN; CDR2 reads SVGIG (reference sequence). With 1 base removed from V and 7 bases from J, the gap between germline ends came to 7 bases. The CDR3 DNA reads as TGTGCCTGGAGTGACAGGGCTGGCTACACCTTC. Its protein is CAWSDRAGYTF.

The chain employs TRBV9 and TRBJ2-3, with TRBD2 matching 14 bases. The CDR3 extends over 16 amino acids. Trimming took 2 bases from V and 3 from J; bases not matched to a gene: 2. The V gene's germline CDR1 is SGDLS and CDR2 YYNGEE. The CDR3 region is CASSVRLAGGTDTQYF. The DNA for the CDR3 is TGTGCCAGCAGCGTCCGACTAGCGGGAGGGACAGATACGCAGTATTTT.

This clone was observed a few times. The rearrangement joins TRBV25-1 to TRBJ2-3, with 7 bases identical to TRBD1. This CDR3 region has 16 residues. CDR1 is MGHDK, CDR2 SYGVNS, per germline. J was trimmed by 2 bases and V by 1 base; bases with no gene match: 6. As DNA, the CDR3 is TGTGCCAGCAGTGAATCCAGGGGACAGCCCACAGATACGCAGTATTTT. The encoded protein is CASSESRGQPTDTQYF.

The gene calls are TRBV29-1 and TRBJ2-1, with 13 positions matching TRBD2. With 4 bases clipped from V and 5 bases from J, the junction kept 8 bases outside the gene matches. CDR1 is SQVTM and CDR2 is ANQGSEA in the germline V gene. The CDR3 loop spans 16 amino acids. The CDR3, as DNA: TGCAGCGTTGCCCGGACTAGCGGGAGTCTCGACAATGAGCAGTTCTTC. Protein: CSVARTSGSLDNEQFF.

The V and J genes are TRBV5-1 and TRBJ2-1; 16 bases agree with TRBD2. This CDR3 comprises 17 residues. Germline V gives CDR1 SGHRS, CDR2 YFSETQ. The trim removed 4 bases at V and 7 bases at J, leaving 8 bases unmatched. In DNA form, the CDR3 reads TGCGCCAGCAGCCAGGGACTAGCGGGAGGGCCTAGGAATGAGCAGTTCTTC. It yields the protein CASSQGLAGGPRNEQFF.

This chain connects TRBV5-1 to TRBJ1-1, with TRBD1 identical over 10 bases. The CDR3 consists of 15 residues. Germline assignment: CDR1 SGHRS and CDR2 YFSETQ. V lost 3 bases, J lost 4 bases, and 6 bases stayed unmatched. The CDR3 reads CASSSPGTGATEAFF. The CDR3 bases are TGCGCCAGCAGCTCGCCCGGGACAGGGGCCACTGAAGCTTTCTTT.

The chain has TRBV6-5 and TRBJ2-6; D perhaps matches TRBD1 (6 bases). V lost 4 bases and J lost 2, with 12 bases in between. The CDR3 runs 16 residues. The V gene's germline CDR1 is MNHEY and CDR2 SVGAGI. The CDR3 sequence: CASSFPTGTGANVLTF. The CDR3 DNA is TGTGCCAGCAGTTTCCCAACAGGGACTGGGGCCAACGTCCTGACTTTC.

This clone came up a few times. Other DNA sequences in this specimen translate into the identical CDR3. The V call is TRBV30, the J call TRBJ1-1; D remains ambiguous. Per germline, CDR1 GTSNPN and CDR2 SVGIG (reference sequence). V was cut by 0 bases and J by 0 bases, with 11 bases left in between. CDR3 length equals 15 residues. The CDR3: CAWSVLRQLNTEAFF. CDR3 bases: TGTGCCTGGAGTGTACTCCGTCAATTGAACACTGAAGCTTTCTTT. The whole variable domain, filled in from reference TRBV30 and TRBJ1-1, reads SQTIHQWPATLVQPVGSPLSLECTVEGTSNPNLYWYRQAAGRGLQLLFYSVGIGQISSEVPQNLSASRPQDRQFILSSKKLLLSDSGFYLCAWSVLRQLNTEAFFGQGTRLTVV.

The CDR3 DNA reads as TGTGCCAGCAGCCCCTACGGACAGGAGACGATATTCAATGAGCAGTTCTTC. Its protein is CASSPYGQETIFNEQFF. This chain joins TRBV7-8 and TRBJ2-1; 7 nucleotides align to TRBD1. This CDR3 has 17 amino acids. The V gene's germline CDR1 is SGHVS and CDR2 FQNEAQ. J gave up 6 bases and V 5 bases, and 16 bases lay outside the gene matches.

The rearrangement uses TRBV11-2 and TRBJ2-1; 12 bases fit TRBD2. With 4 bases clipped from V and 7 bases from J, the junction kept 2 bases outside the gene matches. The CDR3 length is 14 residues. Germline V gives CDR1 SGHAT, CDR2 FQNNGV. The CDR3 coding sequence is TGTGCCAGCAGCTCCACTAGCGGGAGGAATGAGCAGTTCTTC. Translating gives CASSSTSGRNEQFF.

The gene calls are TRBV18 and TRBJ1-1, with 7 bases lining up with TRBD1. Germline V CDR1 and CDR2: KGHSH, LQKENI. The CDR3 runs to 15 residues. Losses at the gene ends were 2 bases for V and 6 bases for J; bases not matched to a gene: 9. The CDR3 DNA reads TGTGCCAGCTCACCAATAAGTAGGGGGCGGGCTGAAGCTTTCTTT. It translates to CASSPISRGRAEAFF.

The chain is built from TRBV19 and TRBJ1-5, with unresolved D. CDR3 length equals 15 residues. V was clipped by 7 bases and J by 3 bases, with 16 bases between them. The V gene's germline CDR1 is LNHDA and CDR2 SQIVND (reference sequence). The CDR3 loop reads CASTTRGPLNQPQHF. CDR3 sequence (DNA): TGTGCCAGTACCACCCGCGGGCCCCTCAATCAGCCCCAGCATTTT.